The 28 T cell receptor beta chains given below trace back to one sample, sequenced in a study of blood T cell repertoires in COVID-19. Repertoires were generated with immunoSEQ multiplex PCR, while TCRdb's copy carries only in-frame clones and drops some. This repertoire shows approximately 280,000 clones, around 91% found once; its top ten account for 9.5% to 15%. Sequencing input: peripheral blood. These receptors originate from a woman aged 55-70 years with acute or convalescent COVID-19.

The chain uses TRBV7-3 and TRBJ2-1; TRBD2 might be the D (5 bases). Germline V CDR1 and CDR2: SGHTA, FQGTGA. Trimming shortened V by 2 bases and J by 16 bases, and 18 bases separated the two germline ends. This CDR3 contains 13 residues. In DNA form, the CDR3 reads TGTGCCAGCAGCTTAGAGAGGAGGACTTCACCTTTCTTC. Amino acid sequence: CASSLERRTSPFF.

This clone was seen just once. V is TRBV2 and J is TRBJ2-1; D might be TRBD2 (5 bases). V lost 8 bases and J 0 bases, leaving 14 bases between the germline ends. Germline CDR1 is SNHLY and CDR2 is FYNNEI. CDR3 length: 15 amino acids. In nucleotides, the CDR3 is TGTGCCAGCTCATTGGACTTCAGCTCCTACAATGAGCAGTTCTTC. Translating it yields CASSLDFSSYNEQFF.

This chain joins TRBV27 and TRBJ1-4; D may be TRBD1 (6 bases). Germline CDR1 is MNHEY and CDR2 is SMNVEV (reference sequence). This CDR3 region has 15 residues. With 5 bases removed from V and 5 bases from J, the gap between germline ends came to 15 bases. CDR3 in DNA: TGTGCCAGCAGTCTCCGGACGGGGACAAATGAAAAACTGTTTTTT. The encoded protein is CASSLRTGTNEKLFF.

The rearrangement uses TRBV7-3 and TRBJ2-7, with 11 bases matching TRBD1. Germline loops: CDR1 SGHTA, CDR2 FQGTGA. The CDR3 covers 16 residues. The V and J ends lost 2 bases and 1 base, in that order; junction bases with no gene match: 4. The CDR3 sequence is CASSLGTGGESYEQYF. CDR3 nucleotide sequence: TGTGCCAGCAGCTTAGGGACAGGGGGGGAGTCCTACGAGCAGTACTTC. The full variable domain, in which reference TRBV7-3 and TRBJ2-7 provide the parts outside the CDR3, is GAGVSQTPSNKVTEKGKYVELRCDPISGHTALYWYRQSLGQGPEFLIYFQGTGAADDSGLPNDRFFAVRPEGSVSTLKIQRTERGDSAVYLCASSLGTGGESYEQYFGPGTRLTVT.

The V and J genes are TRBV27 and TRBJ1-4, with TRBD1 identical over 8 bases. The V and J ends lost 5 bases and 4 bases, in that order; junction bases with no gene match: 6. The CDR3 has 15 residues. The germline CDR1 and CDR2 sequences are MNHEY and SMNVEV (reference sequence). CDR3 coding DNA: TGTGCCAGCAGTCCAAGGACAGGGTTTAATGAAAAACTGTTTTTT. This translates into CASSPRTGFNEKLFF.

The rearrangement uses TRBV24-1 and TRBJ1-2, with TRBD1 matching over 7 bases. J was trimmed by 1 base and V by 2 bases; bases with no gene match: 6. CDR1 is KGHDR and CDR2 is SFDVKD in the germline V gene. The CDR3 is 16 amino acids. This chain's CDR3 is CATSDSGTARNYGYTF. The CDR3 bases are TGTGCCACCAGTGATTCCGGGACAGCTCGTAACTATGGCTACACCTTC.

The rearrangement uses TRBV30 and TRBJ2-7, with 7 bases matching TRBD2. The CDR3 length is 14 residues. The germline V gene encodes CDR1 GTSNPN and CDR2 SVGIG (reference sequence). J lost 1 base, V lost 6 bases, and 9 bases had no gene match. The chain's CDR3 is CACMGGGPSYEQYF. The CDR3 DNA follows: TGTGCCTGCATGGGGGGGGGACCATCCTACGAGCAGTACTTC.

This clone occurred once. V and J are TRBV19 and TRBJ1-2; TRBD1 is a possible D gene (6 bases). The ends were cut back, 7 bases at V and 2 bases at J, with 14 bases in the middle. CDR3 length equals 14 residues. Germline V gene data show CDR1 as LNHDA and CDR2 as SQIVND (reference sequence). CDR3 bases: TGTGCCAGTATCCCTACGGACAGAAACTATGGCTACACCTTC. This translates into CASIPTDRNYGYTF.

The chain couples TRBV6-5 to TRBJ2-3; 7 bases map to TRBD1. The CDR3 covers 14 residues. V lost 5 bases to trimming and J lost 1 base; unmatched junction nucleotides: 3. Germline V gene data show CDR1 as MNHEY and CDR2 as SVGAGI. The CDR3 DNA sequence: TGTGCCAGCAGTATCGGACAGGGCACAGATACGCAGTATTTT. This encodes CASSIGQGTDTQYF.

The chain combines TRBV14 with TRBJ1-3; possibly TRBD1 for D (5 bases). Trimming removed 8 bases at V and 4 bases at J, with 15 bases between. There are 14 residues in the CDR3. Per germline, CDR1 SGHDN and CDR2 FVKESK. CDR3 in amino acids: CASGGSPEGNTIYF. The CDR3 bases are TGTGCCAGCGGGGGGTCGCCGGAAGGAAACACCATATATTTT.

This clone was detected only a few times. V is TRBV6-2 or TRBV6-3 and J is TRBJ1-5, with a possible D match to TRBD1 (6 bases). The CDR3 spans 15 residues. Germline lookup yields CDR1 MNHEY and CDR2 SVGEGT. V shed 2 bases and J shed 4 bases, with 12 bases lying between them. The CDR3 DNA follows: TGTGCCAGCAGTTACCAGGACAGATCAAATCAGCCCCAGCATTTT. It specifies CASSYQDRSNQPQHF.

The chain has TRBV19 and TRBJ2-6; TRBD1 might be the D (5 bases). This CDR3 region has 16 residues. The V and J ends lost 4 bases and 4 bases respectively, with 14 bases between them. Germline CDR1 is LNHDA and CDR2 is SQIVND (reference sequence). This chain's CDR3 is CASSTQGVKGANVLTF. As DNA, the CDR3 is TGTGCCAGTAGTACGCAGGGCGTGAAGGGGGCCAACGTCCTGACTTTC.

As DNA, the CDR3 is TGTGCCAGCAGCCGGGGGAGTGAAAGCTATGGCTACACCTTC. This encodes CASSRGSESYGYTF. The chain uses TRBV7-9 and TRBJ1-2, with D possibly matching TRBD1 (5 bases). Trimming pared 5 bases from V and 4 bases from J, leaving 14 bases between. Germline CDR1 is SEHNR and CDR2 is FQNEAQ (reference sequence). This CDR3 has 14 residues. Looking up the rest from reference TRBV7-9 and TRBJ1-2 gives the full variable domain: DTGVSQNPRHKITKRGQNVTFRCDPISEHNRLYWYRQTLGQGPEFLTYFQNEAQLEKSRLLSDRFSAERPKGSFSTLEIQRTEQGDSAMYLCASSRGSESYGYTFGSGTRLTVV.

The rearrangement joins TRBV7-3 to TRBJ2-1, with TRBD2 matching 10 bases. Trimming at V came to 2 bases and at J to 3 bases, leaving 4 bases not matched to a gene. The CDR3 sequence is 16 residues long. Germline CDR1 is SGHTA and CDR2 is FQGTGA. In nucleotides, the CDR3 is TGTGCCAGCAGCTTACTAGCGGGGGCTCTCTACAATGAGCAGTTCTTC. This sequence encodes CASSLLAGALYNEQFF. Full variable domain (remainder filled in from reference TRBV7-3 and TRBJ2-1): GAGVSQTPSNKVTEKGKYVELRCDPISGHTALYWYRQSLGQGPEFLIYFQGTGAADDSGLPNDRFFAVRPEGSVSTLKIQRTERGDSAVYLCASSLLAGALYNEQFFGPGTRLTVL.

This clone showed up just a few times. This chain links TRBV30 with TRBJ2-5, with TRBD2 matching over 13 bases. The CDR3 length is 16 residues. V lost 1 base and J lost 7; bases outside the gene matches: 9. Per germline, CDR1 GTSNPN and CDR2 SVGIG (reference sequence). The CDR3 spells CAWSGKLAGGGRTQYF. The CDR3 DNA reads as TGTGCCTGGAGTGGCAAACTAGCGGGAGGGGGAAGGACCCAGTACTTC.

V and J are TRBV18 and TRBJ2-7; the match to TRBD2 covers 10 bases. V was clipped by 3 bases and J by 3 bases; unmatched bases: 5. Germline loops: CDR1 KGHSH, CDR2 LQKENI. The CDR3 contains 15 residues. The CDR3 region has the DNA TGTGCCAGCTCACCGCCGGGACTAGCGTTCTACGAGCAGTACTTC. Its protein is CASSPPGLAFYEQYF.

V is TRBV19 and J is TRBJ2-6; tentative D call: TRBD1 (6 bases). The CDR3 is made up of 15 amino acids. The germline V gene encodes CDR1 LNHDA and CDR2 SQIVND (reference sequence). Trimming removed 3 bases from V and 5 bases from J, with 11 bases in between. The CDR3: CASSIEDSRANVLTF. The CDR3 coding sequence is TGTGCCAGTAGTATTGAGGACAGTAGGGCCAACGTCCTGACTTTC.

The chain recombines TRBV7-2 with TRBJ1-4; 9 bases match TRBD1. After removal of 6 bases from V and 10 bases from J, the junction contained 9 bases not matched to a gene. The CDR3 is 14 residues long. Germline V gene sequence: CDR1 SGHTA, CDR2 FQGNSA. The CDR3 here is CASRPGQGEGKLFF. DNA of the CDR3: TGTGCCAGCAGGCCGGGACAGGGAGAGGGAAAACTGTTTTTT.

In DNA form, the CDR3 reads TGTGCCAGCAGTGAAGGCCGGAGTGGGTCCTACGAGCAGTACTTC. Amino acids: CASSEGRSGSYEQYF. V is TRBV2 and J is TRBJ2-7; unclear D gene. Germline CDR1 reads SNHLY; CDR2 reads FYNNEI. V was shortened by 1 base and J by 1 base, with 11 bases between the two germline ends. This CDR3 spans 15 amino acids.

J is TRBJ2-3 and V is TRBV29-1; 10 bases agree with TRBD2. Looked up from germline, CDR1 is SQVTM and CDR2 is ANQGSEA. CDR3 length: 15 amino acids. V lost 5 bases and J lost 3; bases outside the gene matches: 8. The CDR3 DNA is TGCAGCGTTACGTCTAGCGGGGGCGGAACAGATACGCAGTATTTT. As protein: CSVTSSGGGTDTQYF.

This rearrangement joins TRBV19 to TRBJ2-3, with 7 bases aligning to TRBD1. CDR1 and CDR2 (germline): LNHDA, SQIVND (reference sequence). This CDR3 spans 16 amino acids. V was clipped by 6 bases and J by 4 bases; unmatched bases: 13. CDR3 sequence reads: CASRRTNRGTADTQYF. CDR3 bases: TGTGCCAGTAGGCGTACGAACAGGGGCACTGCAGATACGCAGTATTTT.

This chain links TRBV4-3 with TRBJ2-7, with 9 nucleotides matching TRBD2. Trimming at V came to 0 bases and at J to 3 bases, leaving 9 bases not matched to a gene. The CDR3 has 17 residues. Germline CDR1 is LGHNA and CDR2 is YSLEER. The CDR3 DNA follows: TGCGCCAGCAGCCAAGAGCGCGGGGGGGTGCTACGCTACGAGCAGTACTTC. Translation gives CASSQERGGVLRYEQYF.

This chain joins TRBV4-3 and TRBJ1-5; D gene unclear. V shed 0 bases and J shed 4 bases, with 10 bases lying between them. There are 15 residues in the CDR3. Germline values: CDR1 LGHNA, CDR2 YSLEER. CDR3 DNA: TGCGCCAGCAGCCAAGAGTCGGCAGGTAATCAGCCCCAGCATTTT. Protein product: CASSQESAGNQPQHF.

The V call is TRBV28, the J call TRBJ2-2; TRBD1 matches 9 bases. The CDR3 spans 20 residues. The germline gives CDR1 MDHEN, CDR2 SYDVKM. J lost 3 bases, V lost 4 bases, and 18 bases had no gene match. The CDR3 sequence: CASSSGTGKATWLYTGELFF. CDR3 coding DNA: TGTGCCAGCAGTTCCGGGACAGGGAAAGCTACGTGGCTCTACACCGGGGAGCTGTTTTTT.

CDR3 DNA: TGTGCCAGCAGCGTGGGGGGAGCCACTGAAGCTTTCTTT. Residues: CASSVGGATEAFF. J is TRBJ1-1 and V is TRBV9; D is possibly TRBD1 (5 bases). CDR1 and CDR2 from the germline V gene are SGDLS and YYNGEE. The CDR3 consists of 13 residues. Trimming stripped 2 bases from V and 4 bases from J, with 9 bases between.

This clone was picked up one time. The rearrangement uses TRBV4-1 and TRBJ1-1; TRBD1 might be the D (5 bases). This CDR3 region has 16 residues. Deletions cut 0 bases from V and 1 base from J, with 12 bases between. Germline V CDR1 and CDR2: MGHRA, YSYEKL. Here the CDR3 reads CASSQETAFSNTEAFF. As DNA, the CDR3 is TGCGCCAGCAGCCAAGAGACAGCGTTTTCGAACACTGAAGCTTTCTTT.

The chain couples TRBV6-5 to TRBJ1-2; D gene unclear. Germline assignment: CDR1 MNHEY and CDR2 SVGAGI. Trimming pared 0 bases from V and 1 base from J, leaving 6 bases between. The length of the CDR3 is 14 residues. The CDR3, as DNA: TGTGCCAGCAGTTACTCGGTCAGTAACTATGGCTACACCTTC. Translation gives CASSYSVSNYGYTF.

The CDR3 loop is CASSVRPASGGVGDTQYF. CDR3 in DNA: TGTGCCAGCAGCGTAAGGCCCGCTAGCGGGGGGGTAGGAGATACGCAGTATTTT. The chain carries TRBV9 and TRBJ2-3, with 12 nucleotides matching TRBD2. CDR1 and CDR2 from the germline V gene are SGDLS and YYNGEE. CDR3 length equals 18 residues. J was trimmed by 5 bases and V by 1 base; bases with no gene match: 11.